This T cell receptor beta chain originates from a study of neurological immune-mediated disorders. Study-wide findings and caveats: Private repertoires in all groups were suggested by the finding that expanded clones across subjects shared no CDR3 amino acid sequences.

CDR1 and CDR2 from the germline V gene are MNHEY and SVGEGT. The CDR3 spans 17 residues. V was pared by 2 bases and J by 4 bases, with 11 bases of the junction left unmatched. It was by 5'RACE with 10-nucleotide random UMIs that the cDNA was made. TCRdb re-analysed the 5' RACE reads in MiXCR, keeping a single row per CDR3 protein. Among about 62,000 distinct CDR3 sequences listed, 3.5% to 4.5% were seen once. Many counts were recorded for this clonotype. Its antigen is not identified. The unsorted libraries had their origin in 2 million PBMCs stored at -80 C. V is TRBV6-2 or TRBV6-3 and J is TRBJ1-5; TRBD1 matches 7 bases. The TCR originated in a woman in her forties or fifties with multiple sclerosis. Material: PBMCs. CDR3 DNA sequence: TGTGCCAGCAGTTACCCCGGTCCCAGGGGGAGGAATCAGCCCCAGCATTTT. Its protein is CASSYPGPRGRNQPQHF.